Below are 3 T cell receptor beta chains sequenced from a single sample in a study of T cell responses to AZD1222 COVID-19 vaccine. Data came from immunoSEQ multiplex PCR; TCRdb stores just in-frame clones and leaves some out. The table has around 75,000 clones, approximately 90% seen once. The specimen was peripheral blood, collected 28 days after the second dose of the MenACWY control vaccine. The receptors come from an adult who received the MenACWY meningococcal vaccine as a control.

CDR3 loop: CASSDRGQDYEQYF. DNA for the CDR3: TGTGCCAGCAGTGACCGCGGACAGGACTACGAGCAGTACTTC. The chain uses TRBV25-1 and TRBJ2-7, with TRBD1 identical over 7 bases. This CDR3 has 14 residues. V was clipped by 3 bases and J by 3 bases; unmatched bases: 5. Germline CDR1 is MGHDK and CDR2 is SYGVNS.

This clone showed up just once. V usage is TRBV24-1 and J usage is TRBJ1-5; 7 nucleotides match TRBD1. Germline V gene lookup returns CDR1 KGHDR and CDR2 SFDVKD. After removal of 2 bases from V and 5 bases from J, the junction contained 2 bases not matched to a gene. This CDR3 contains 14 residues. CDR3 amino acids: CATSDSGQHQPQHF. The CDR3 DNA reads TGTGCCACCAGTGATTCGGGACAGCATCAGCCCCAGCATTTT.

This chain connects TRBV5-1 to TRBJ1-6, with D possibly matching TRBD1 (6 bases). V was clipped by 0 bases and J by 10 bases, with 20 bases between them. CDR3 length: 17 residues. Germline CDR1 and CDR2: SGHRS and YFSETQ. CDR3 sequence: CASSLDYRALSGSPLHF. DNA of the CDR3: TGCGCCAGCAGCTTGGATTACAGGGCTCTCTCAGGGTCACCCCTCCACTTT.